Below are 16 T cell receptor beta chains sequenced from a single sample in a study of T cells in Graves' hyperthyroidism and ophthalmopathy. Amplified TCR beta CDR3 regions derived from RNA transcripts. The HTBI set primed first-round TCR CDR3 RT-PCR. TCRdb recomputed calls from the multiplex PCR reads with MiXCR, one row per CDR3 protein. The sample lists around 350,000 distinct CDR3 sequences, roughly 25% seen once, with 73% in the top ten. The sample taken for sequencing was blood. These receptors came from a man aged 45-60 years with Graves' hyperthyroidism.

The CDR3: CATSGRGALSTDTQYF. CDR3 in DNA: TGTGCCACCAGTGGGCGGGGGGCCCTCAGCACAGATACGCAGTATTTT. This chain uses TRBV24-1 with TRBJ2-3; 8 positions match TRBD2. With V trimmed by 5 bases and J by 0 bases, 6 bases remained unmatched. The V gene's germline CDR1 is KGHDR and CDR2 SFDVKD. CDR3 length equals 16 residues.

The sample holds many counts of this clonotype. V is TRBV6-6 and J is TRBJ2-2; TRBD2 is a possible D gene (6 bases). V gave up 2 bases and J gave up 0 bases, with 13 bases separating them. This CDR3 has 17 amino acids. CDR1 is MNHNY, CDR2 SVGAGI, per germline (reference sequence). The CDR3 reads CASSYRGGTANTGELFF. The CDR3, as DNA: TGTGCCAGCAGTTACCGTGGAGGGACCGCGAACACCGGGGAGCTGTTTTTT.

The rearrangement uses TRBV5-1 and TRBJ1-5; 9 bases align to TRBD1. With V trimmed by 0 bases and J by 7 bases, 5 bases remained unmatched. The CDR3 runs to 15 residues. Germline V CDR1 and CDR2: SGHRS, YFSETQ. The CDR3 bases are TGCGCCAGCAGCTTGGACGGGACAGGGCACCAGCCCCAGCATTTT. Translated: CASSLDGTGHQPQHF.

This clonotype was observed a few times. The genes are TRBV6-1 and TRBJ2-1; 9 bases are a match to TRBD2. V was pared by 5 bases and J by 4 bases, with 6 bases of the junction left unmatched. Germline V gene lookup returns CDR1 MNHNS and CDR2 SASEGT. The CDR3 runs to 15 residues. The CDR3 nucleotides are TGTGCCAGCAGTCCCGGACTAGCGCCTTACAATGAGCAGTTCTTC. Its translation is CASSPGLAPYNEQFF.

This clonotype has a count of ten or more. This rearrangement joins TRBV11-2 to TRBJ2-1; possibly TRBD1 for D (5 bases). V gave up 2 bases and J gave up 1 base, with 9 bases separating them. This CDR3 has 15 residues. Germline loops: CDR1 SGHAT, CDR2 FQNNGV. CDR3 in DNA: TGTGCCAGCAGCTTACAGGGTGGGTCCTACAATGAGCAGTTCTTC. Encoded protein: CASSLQGGSYNEQFF.

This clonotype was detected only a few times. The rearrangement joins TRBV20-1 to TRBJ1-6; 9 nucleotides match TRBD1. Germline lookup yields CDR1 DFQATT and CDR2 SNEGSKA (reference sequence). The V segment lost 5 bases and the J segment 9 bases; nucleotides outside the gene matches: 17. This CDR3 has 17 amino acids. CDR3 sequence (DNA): TGCAGTGCTTCCGAAGTAACAGGGGGCGGCCATGGTTCACCCCTCCACTTT. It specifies CSASEVTGGGHGSPLHF.

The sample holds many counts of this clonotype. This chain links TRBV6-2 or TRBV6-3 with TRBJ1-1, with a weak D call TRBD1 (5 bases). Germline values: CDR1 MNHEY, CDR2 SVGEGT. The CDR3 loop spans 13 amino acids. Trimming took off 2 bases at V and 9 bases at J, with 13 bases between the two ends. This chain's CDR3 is CASSYDSTLQAFF. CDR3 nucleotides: TGTGCCAGCAGTTACGACAGCACCTTACAAGCTTTCTTT.

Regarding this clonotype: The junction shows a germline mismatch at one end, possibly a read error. CDR3: CASSLHKLRTGNGVGPQHF. As DNA, the CDR3 is TGTGCCAGCAGCCTACACAAATTAAGGACAGGGAATGGAGTGGGTCCCCAGCACTTT. The chain employs TRBV7-3 and TRBJ1-5; 8 bases are shared with TRBD1. The CDR3 contains 19 residues. Germline V gene lookup returns CDR1 SGHTA and CDR2 FQGTGA.

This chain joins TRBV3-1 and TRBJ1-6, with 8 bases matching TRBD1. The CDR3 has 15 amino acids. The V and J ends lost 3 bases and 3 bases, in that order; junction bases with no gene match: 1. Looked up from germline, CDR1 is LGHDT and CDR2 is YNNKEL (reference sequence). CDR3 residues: CASSQGTGYNSPLHF. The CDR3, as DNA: TGTGCCAGCAGCCAGGGGACAGGCTATAATTCACCCCTCCACTTT.

DNA for the CDR3: TGCGCCAGCAGCTTGGTAGTCGGGAATGGTGAAGCTTTCTTT. This gives the protein CASSLVVGNGEAFF. The gene calls are TRBV5-1 and TRBJ1-1; D not resolved. This CDR3 has 14 residues. V lost 0 bases to trimming and J lost 7 bases, with 13 bases between them. CDR1 is SGHRS, CDR2 YFSETQ, per germline.

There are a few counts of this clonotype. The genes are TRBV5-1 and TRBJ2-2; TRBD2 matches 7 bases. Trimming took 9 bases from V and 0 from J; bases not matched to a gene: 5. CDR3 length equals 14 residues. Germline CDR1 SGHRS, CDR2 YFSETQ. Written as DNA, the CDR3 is TGCGCCACCAGAAGCGGGACGAACACCGGGGAGCTGTTTTTT. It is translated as CATRSGTNTGELFF. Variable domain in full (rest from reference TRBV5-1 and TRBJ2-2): KAGVTQTPRYLIKTRGQQVTLSCSPISGHRSVSWYQQTPGQGLQFLFEYFSETQRNKGNFPGRFSGRQFSNSRSEMNVSTLELGDSALYLCATRSGTNTGELFFGEGSRLTVL.

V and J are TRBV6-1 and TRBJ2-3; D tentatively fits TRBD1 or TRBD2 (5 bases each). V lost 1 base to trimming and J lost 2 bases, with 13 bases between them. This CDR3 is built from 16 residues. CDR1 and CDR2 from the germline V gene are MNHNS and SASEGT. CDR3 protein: CASSEGGYWPTDTQYF. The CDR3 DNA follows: TGTGCCAGCAGTGAAGGGGGGTATTGGCCCACAGATACGCAGTATTTT.

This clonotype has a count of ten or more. The CDR3 spells CASSAHPTSGRADTQYF. DNA of the CDR3: TGTGCCAGCAGTGCCCACCCGACTAGCGGGAGGGCCGATACGCAGTATTTT. The rearrangement joins TRBV27 to TRBJ2-3, with 14 bases matching TRBD2. The CDR3 is made up of 17 amino acids. CDR1 and CDR2 from the germline V gene are MNHEY and SMNVEV (reference sequence). With 5 bases clipped from V and 6 bases from J, the junction kept 10 bases outside the gene matches.

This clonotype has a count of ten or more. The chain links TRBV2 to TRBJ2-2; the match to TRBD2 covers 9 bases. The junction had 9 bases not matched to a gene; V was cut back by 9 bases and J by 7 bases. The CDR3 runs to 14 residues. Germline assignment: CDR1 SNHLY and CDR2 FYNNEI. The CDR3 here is CASKDWTSVGELFF. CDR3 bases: TGTGCCAGTAAGGACTGGACTAGCGTCGGGGAGCTGTTTTTT.

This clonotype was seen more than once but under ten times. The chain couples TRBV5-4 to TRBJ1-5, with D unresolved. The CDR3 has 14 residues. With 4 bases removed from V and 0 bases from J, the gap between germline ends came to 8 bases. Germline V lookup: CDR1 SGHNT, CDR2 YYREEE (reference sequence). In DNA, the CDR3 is TGTGCCAGCAGCCTTACTCCTAGCAATCAGCCCCAGCATTTT. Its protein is CASSLTPSNQPQHF.

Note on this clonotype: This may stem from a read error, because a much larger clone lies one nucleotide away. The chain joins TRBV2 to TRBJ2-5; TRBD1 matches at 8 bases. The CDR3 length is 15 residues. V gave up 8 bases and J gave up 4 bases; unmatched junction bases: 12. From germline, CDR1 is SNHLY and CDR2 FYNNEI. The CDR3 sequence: CASGRTGQRRETQYF. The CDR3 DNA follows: TGTGCCAGCGGAAGGACAGGGCAGCGACGAGAGACCCAGTACTTC. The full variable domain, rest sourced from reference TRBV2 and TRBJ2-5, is EPEVTQTPSHQVTQMGQEVILRCVPISNHLYFYWYRQILGQKVEFLVSFYNNEISEKSEIFDDQFSVERPDGSNFTLKIRSTKLEDSAMYFCASGRTGQRRETQYFGPGTRLLVL.